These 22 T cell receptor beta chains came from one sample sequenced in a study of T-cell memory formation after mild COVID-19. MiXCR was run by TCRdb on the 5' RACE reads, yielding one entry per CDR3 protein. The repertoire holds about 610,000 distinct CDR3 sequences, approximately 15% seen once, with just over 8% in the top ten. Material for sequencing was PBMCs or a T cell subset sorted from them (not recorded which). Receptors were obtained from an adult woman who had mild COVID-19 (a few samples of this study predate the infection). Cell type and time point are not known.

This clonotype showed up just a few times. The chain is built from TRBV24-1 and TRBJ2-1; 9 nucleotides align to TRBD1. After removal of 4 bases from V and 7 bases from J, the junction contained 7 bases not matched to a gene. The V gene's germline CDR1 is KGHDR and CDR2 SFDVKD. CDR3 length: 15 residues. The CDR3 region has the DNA TGTGCCACCAGTGACCGGGACAGGGAGGTAAATGAGCAGTTCTTC. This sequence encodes CATSDRDREVNEQFF.

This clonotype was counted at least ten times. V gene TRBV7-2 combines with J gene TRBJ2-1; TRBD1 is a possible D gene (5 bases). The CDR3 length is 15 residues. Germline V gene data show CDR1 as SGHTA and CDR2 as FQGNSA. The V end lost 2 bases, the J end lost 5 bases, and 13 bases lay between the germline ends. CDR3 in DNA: TGTGCCAGCAGCTTATCTACCAGGGCCAACAATGAGCAGTTCTTC. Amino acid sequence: CASSLSTRANNEQFF.

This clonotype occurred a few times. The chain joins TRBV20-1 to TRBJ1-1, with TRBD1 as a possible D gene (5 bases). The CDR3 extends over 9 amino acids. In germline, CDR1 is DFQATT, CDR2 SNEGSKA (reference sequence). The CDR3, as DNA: TGCCGATTGTCGGGGCAAGCTTTCTTT. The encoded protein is CRLSGQAFF.

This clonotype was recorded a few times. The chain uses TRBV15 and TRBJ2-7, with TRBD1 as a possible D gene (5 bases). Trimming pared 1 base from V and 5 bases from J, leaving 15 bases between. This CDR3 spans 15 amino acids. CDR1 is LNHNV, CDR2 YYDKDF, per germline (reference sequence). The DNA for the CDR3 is TGTGCCACCAGCAGAGCGGTTGGCAGGGTCCACGAGCAGTACTTC. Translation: CATSRAVGRVHEQYF.

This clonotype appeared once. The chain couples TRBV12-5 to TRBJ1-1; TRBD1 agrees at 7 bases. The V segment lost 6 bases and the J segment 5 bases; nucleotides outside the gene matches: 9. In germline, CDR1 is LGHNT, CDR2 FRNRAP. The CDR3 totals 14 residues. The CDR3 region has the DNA TGTGCTAGTGGCCCTACAGGGGTGTTGACTGAAGCTTTCTTT. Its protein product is CASGPTGVLTEAFF.

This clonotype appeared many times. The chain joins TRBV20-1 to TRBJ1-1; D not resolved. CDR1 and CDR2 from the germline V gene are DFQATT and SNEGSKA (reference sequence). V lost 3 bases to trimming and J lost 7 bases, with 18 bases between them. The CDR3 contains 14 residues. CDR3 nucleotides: TGCAGTGCTAGTTCCTTTGGCCCGACGGTTGAAGCTTTCTTT. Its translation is CSASSFGPTVEAFF.

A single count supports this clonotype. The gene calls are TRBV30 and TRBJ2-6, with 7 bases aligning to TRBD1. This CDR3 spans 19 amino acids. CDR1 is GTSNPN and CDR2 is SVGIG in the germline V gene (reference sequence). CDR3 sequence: CATWPETGTESSGANVLTF. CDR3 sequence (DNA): TGTGCTACGTGGCCCGAGACAGGGACCGAAAGCTCTGGGGCCAACGTCCTGACTTTC. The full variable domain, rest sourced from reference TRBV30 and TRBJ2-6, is SQTIHQWPATLVQPVGSPLSLECTVEGTSNPNLYWYRQAAGRGLQLLFYSVGIGQISSEVPQNLSASRPQDRQFILSSKKLLLSDSGFYLCATWPETGTESSGANVLTFGAGSRLTVL.

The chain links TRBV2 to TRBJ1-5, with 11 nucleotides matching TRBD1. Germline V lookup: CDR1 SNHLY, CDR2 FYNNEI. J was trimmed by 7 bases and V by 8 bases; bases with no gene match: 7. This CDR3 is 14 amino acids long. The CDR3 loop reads CASRDRGIRQPQHF. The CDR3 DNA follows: TGTGCCAGCCGGGACAGGGGGATTCGCCAGCCCCAGCATTTT.

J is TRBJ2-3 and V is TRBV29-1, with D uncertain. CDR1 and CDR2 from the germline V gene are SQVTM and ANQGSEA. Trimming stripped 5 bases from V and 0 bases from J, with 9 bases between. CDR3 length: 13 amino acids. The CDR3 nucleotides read TGCAGCGTTCTTGACGGAAGCACAGATACGCAGTATTTT. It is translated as CSVLDGSTDTQYF.

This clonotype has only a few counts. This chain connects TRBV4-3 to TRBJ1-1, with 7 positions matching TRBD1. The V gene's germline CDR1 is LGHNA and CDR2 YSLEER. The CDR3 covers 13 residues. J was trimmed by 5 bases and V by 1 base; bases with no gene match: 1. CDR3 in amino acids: CASSQAGQTEAFF. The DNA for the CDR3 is TGCGCCAGCAGCCAAGCGGGACAGACTGAAGCTTTCTTT.

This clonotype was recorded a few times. CDR3 in DNA: TGTGCCAGCAGCCAAGGGGGGTGGACTAATGAAAAACTGTTTTTT. It specifies CASSQGGWTNEKLFF. The rearrangement joins TRBV4-2 to TRBJ1-4, with D perhaps matching TRBD1 (5 bases). V was shortened by 1 base and J by 2 bases, with 8 bases between the two germline ends. The CDR3 loop spans 15 amino acids. Per germline, CDR1 LGHNA and CDR2 YNFKEQ.

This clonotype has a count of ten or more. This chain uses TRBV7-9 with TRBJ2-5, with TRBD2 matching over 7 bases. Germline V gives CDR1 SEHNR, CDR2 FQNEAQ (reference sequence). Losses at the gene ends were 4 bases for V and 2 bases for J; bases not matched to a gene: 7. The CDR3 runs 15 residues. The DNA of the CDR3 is TGTGCCAGCAGCTCACCTTATAGCGGGCAAGAGACCCAGTACTTC. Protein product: CASSSPYSGQETQYF.

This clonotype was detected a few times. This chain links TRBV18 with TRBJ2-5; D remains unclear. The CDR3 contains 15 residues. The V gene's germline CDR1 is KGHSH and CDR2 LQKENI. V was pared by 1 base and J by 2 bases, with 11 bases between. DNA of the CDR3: TGTGCCAGCTCACCACAGGGTAATAATCAAGAGACCCAGTACTTC. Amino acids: CASSPQGNNQETQYF.

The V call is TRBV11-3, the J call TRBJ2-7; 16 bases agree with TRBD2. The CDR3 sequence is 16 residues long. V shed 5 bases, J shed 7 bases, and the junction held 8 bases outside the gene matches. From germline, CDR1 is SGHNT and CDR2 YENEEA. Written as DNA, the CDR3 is TGTGCCAGCAGCCACGGGACTAGCGGGAGGGCCAGTGAGCAGTACTTC. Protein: CASSHGTSGRASEQYF.

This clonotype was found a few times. The DNA for the CDR3 is TGTGCCAGCAGCTTTAGATTGGGCAACGAGCAGTACTTC. Protein product: CASSFRLGNEQYF. The chain recombines TRBV5-6 with TRBJ2-7; D unclear. This CDR3 is 13 amino acids long. Trimming cost V 2 bases and J 5 bases, with 11 bases left between them. Per germline, CDR1 SGHDT and CDR2 YYEEEE.

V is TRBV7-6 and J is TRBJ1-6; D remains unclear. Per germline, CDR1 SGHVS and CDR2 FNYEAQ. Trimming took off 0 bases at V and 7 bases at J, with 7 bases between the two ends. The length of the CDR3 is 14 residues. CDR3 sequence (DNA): TGTGCCAGCAGCTTAGCGCCCGGGAATTCACCCCTCCACTTT. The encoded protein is CASSLAPGNSPLHF.

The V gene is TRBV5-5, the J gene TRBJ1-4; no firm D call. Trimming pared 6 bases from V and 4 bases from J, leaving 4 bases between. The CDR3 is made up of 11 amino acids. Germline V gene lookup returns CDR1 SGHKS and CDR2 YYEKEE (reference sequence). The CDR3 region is CASTRNEKLFF. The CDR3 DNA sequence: TGTGCCAGCACCCGTAATGAAAAACTGTTTTTT. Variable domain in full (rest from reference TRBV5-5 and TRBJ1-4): DAGVTQSPTHLIKTRGQQVTLRCSPISGHKSVSWYQQVLGQGPQFIFQYYEKEERGRGNFPDRFSARQFPNYSSELNVNALLLGDSALYLCASTRNEKLFFGSGTQLSVL.

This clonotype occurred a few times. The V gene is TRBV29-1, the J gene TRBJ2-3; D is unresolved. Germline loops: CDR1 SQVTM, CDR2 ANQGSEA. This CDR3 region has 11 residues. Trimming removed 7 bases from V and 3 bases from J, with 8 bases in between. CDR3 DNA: TGCAGCGCTGGTTGGACAGATACGCAGTATTTT. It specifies CSAGWTDTQYF.

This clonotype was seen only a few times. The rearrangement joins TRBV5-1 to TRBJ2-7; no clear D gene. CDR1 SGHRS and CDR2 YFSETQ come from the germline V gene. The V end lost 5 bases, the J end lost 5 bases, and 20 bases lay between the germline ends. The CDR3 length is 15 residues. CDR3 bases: TGCGCCAGCAGTCCCCTCGTACCGAGTCCCAACGAGCAGTACTTC. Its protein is CASSPLVPSPNEQYF.

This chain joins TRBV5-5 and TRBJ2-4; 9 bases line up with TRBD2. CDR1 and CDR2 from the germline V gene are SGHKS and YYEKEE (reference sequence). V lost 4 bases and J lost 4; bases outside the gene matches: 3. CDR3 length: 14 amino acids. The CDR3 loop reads CASSPTSGKNIQYF. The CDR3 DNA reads TGTGCCAGCAGCCCCACTAGCGGGAAAAACATTCAGTACTTC.

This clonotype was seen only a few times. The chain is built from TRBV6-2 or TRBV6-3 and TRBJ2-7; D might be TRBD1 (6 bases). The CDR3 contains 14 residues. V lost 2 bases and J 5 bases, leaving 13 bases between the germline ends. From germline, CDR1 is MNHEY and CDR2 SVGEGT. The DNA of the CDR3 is TGTGCCAGCAGTTACCCCAGGGGATCCGACGAGCAGTACTTC. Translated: CASSYPRGSDEQYF.

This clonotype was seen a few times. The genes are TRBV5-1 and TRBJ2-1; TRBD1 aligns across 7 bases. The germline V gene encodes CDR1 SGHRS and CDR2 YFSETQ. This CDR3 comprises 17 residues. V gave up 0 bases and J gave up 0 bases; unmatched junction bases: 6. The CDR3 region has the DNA TGCGCCAGCAGCTTGGGGACAGGCCTGAGCTCCTACAATGAGCAGTTCTTC. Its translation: CASSLGTGLSSYNEQFF.